A single sample gave rise to the 28 T cell receptor beta chains below, sequenced in a study of OX40 agonist ivuxolimab in advanced cancers. Method: immunoSEQ multiplex PCR; TCRdb's copy keeps in-frame clones and lacks some. The sample consists of 80,000 or so clones, about nine tenths of them appearing once. The sample consisted of CD4+ or CD8+ T cells sorted from blood, taken in a trial of the OX40 agonist ivuxolimab. The receptors shown here come from an adult with an advanced solid tumor such as melanoma, head and neck, liver or kidney cancer.

This clone was detected only once. J is TRBJ2-5 and V is TRBV6-5; a possible D gene is TRBD2 (5 bases). CDR1 MNHEY and CDR2 SVGAGI come from the germline V gene. V lost 6 bases to trimming and J lost 5 bases, with 13 bases between them. CDR3 length: 13 residues. The DNA for the CDR3 is TGTGCCAGCAGGCCAGTCGGGGTGGAGACCCAGTACTTC. It encodes CASRPVGVETQYF.

The V and J genes are TRBV30 and TRBJ1-1; no definite D call. CDR1 and CDR2 from the germline V gene are GTSNPN and SVGIG (reference sequence). This CDR3 contains 10 residues. V was shortened by 7 bases and J by 1 base, with 4 bases between the two germline ends. The CDR3, as DNA: TGTGCCTTGCAGAACACTGAAGCTTTCTTT. This codes for CALQNTEAFF.

The V and J genes are TRBV18 and TRBJ1-1, with a tentative D call TRBD1 (5 bases). V lost 2 bases and J 11 bases, leaving 15 bases between the germline ends. The CDR3 has 13 residues. The germline gives CDR1 KGHSH, CDR2 LQKENI. The CDR3, as DNA: TGTGCCAGCTCACCATTGGAGAGCAGGGTCGCTTTCTTT. This sequence encodes CASSPLESRVAFF.

Points on this clone: The CDR3 does not end in the conserved phenylalanine or tryptophan, so this is likely a read error. The DNA is left out, because the CDR3 cannot be placed on it with certainty; the CDR3 is given as TCRdb lists it. The genes are TRBV30 and TRBJ2-7; the listed D gene, TRBD2, was not tested against the DNA. The CDR3 length is 15 residues, termini included. Germline assignment: CDR1 GTSNPN and CDR2 SVGIG (reference sequence). This CDR3 is CAWSVLVGRRRGLVS.

This chain uses TRBV6-5 with TRBJ1-6; D may be TRBD1 (5 bases). This CDR3 has 15 residues. Germline V CDR1 and CDR2: MNHEY, SVGAGI. Trimming left V 1 base short and J 10 bases short, with 14 bases between. The CDR3 region is CASSYWGFDRSPLHF. CDR3 coding DNA: TGTGCCAGCAGTTACTGGGGGTTCGATAGATCACCCCTCCACTTT.

The chain employs TRBV29-1 and TRBJ2-7; 12 bases line up with TRBD1. Unmatched junction bases numbered 4, after V lost 3 bases and J lost 7 bases. Germline-derived CDR1 and CDR2 are SQVTM and ANQGSEA. The CDR3 is 13 residues long. In nucleotides, the CDR3 is TGCAGCGTTGAGGGACAGGGGGCCGGGGAGCAGTACTTC. Translating gives CSVEGQGAGEQYF.

The J gene is TRBJ2-5, the V gene TRBV25-1; 10 bases map to TRBD2. The CDR3 has 15 amino acids. Trimming at V came to 7 bases and at J to 5 bases, leaving 10 bases not matched to a gene. Looked up from germline, CDR1 is MGHDK and CDR2 is SYGVNS. The CDR3 is CASTAGGAYSETQYF. The CDR3 DNA is TGTGCCAGCACAGCGGGGGGGGCCTATTCTGAGACCCAGTACTTC.

This chain joins TRBV5-5 and TRBJ2-7; either TRBD1 or TRBD2 may fit D (5 bases each). This CDR3 is 15 amino acids long. The germline V and J ends were trimmed by 4 bases and 0 bases, with 14 bases remaining between them. Germline V CDR1 and CDR2: SGHKS, YYEKEE (reference sequence). This CDR3 is CASSRNPGSSYEQYF. The CDR3 DNA is TGTGCCAGCAGCCGTAACCCAGGGAGCTCCTACGAGCAGTACTTC.

CDR3 sequence: CASSSSGDRSTDTQYF. CDR3 nucleotides: TGCGCCAGCAGCTCCTCCGGGGACCGAAGCACAGATACGCAGTATTTT. The chain combines TRBV5-1 with TRBJ2-3; D might be TRBD1 or TRBD2, each matching 5 bases. Germline CDR1 reads SGHRS; CDR2 reads YFSETQ. The CDR3 runs 16 residues. V lost 3 bases to trimming and J lost 0 bases, with 14 bases between them.

This clone appeared a single time. Other DNA sequences in the sample encode the same CDR3. The V call is TRBV18, the J call TRBJ2-1; D is uncertain. Germline V gene lookup returns CDR1 KGHSH and CDR2 LQKENI. The V end lost 6 bases, the J end lost 6 bases, and 15 bases lay between the germline ends. The CDR3 runs to 14 residues. CDR3 loop: CASSPFDGSNEQFF. In DNA form, the CDR3 reads TGTGCCAGCTCTCCTTTCGACGGGTCCAATGAGCAGTTCTTC.

This sequence joins TRBV18 and TRBJ1-1; 9 bases are a match to TRBD1. CDR1 is KGHSH and CDR2 is LQKENI in the germline V gene. J was trimmed by 1 base and V by 3 bases; bases with no gene match: 6. There are 16 residues in the CDR3. In nucleotides, the CDR3 is TGTGCCAGCTCACCGGGACAGGGTGACGGGAACACTGAAGCTTTCTTT. Protein sequence: CASSPGQGDGNTEAFF.

The genes are TRBV10-1 and TRBJ1-3; 8 bases are shared with TRBD1. This CDR3 region has 13 residues. The germline gives CDR1 WNHNN, CDR2 SYGVQD (reference sequence). J gave up 9 bases and V 4 bases, and 5 bases lay outside the gene matches. CDR3 DNA: TGCGCCAGCAGTGCCGGACAGGGCGGCACCATATATTTT. Encoded protein: CASSAGQGGTIYF.

The rearrangement links TRBV4-1 to TRBJ1-2; no reliable D call. V lost 0 bases, J lost 4 bases, and 9 bases lay in between. CDR1 and CDR2 (germline): MGHRA, YSYEKL. This CDR3 is 14 amino acids long. The CDR3 coding sequence is TGCGCCAGCAGCCAAGATCCAGTCTCCTATGGCTACACCTTC. Translation gives CASSQDPVSYGYTF.

The rearrangement links TRBV2 to TRBJ2-2; D gene uncertain. CDR1 is SNHLY and CDR2 is FYNNEI in the germline V gene. This CDR3 has 13 residues. V was clipped by 7 bases and J by 0 bases, with 6 bases between them. In DNA form, the CDR3 reads TGTGCCAGCACGCAGGCGAACACCGGGGAGCTGTTTTTT. Protein: CASTQANTGELFF.

The chain recombines TRBV18 with TRBJ1-1, with 7 bases lining up with TRBD1. The CDR3 loop spans 15 amino acids. Germline V gene data show CDR1 as KGHSH and CDR2 as LQKENI. After removal of 0 bases from V and 1 base from J, the junction contained 2 bases not matched to a gene. DNA of the CDR3: TGTGCCAGCTCACCACCGAACAGGGGGAACACTGAAGCTTTCTTT. Protein product: CASSPPNRGNTEAFF.

V and J are TRBV5-1 and TRBJ1-2; tentatively, D is TRBD1 (5 bases). Per the germline V gene, CDR1 is SGHRS and CDR2 is YFSETQ. The CDR3 totals 14 residues. Trimming removed 5 bases at V and 3 bases at J, with 14 bases between. The CDR3 reads CASRQGLVDYGYTF. In DNA form, the CDR3 reads TGCGCCAGCAGGCAGGGTTTAGTAGACTATGGCTACACCTTC.

The CDR3: CASRTRQHSPLHF. The CDR3 DNA sequence: TGTGCCAGCAGGACGCGACAACACTCACCCCTCCACTTT. The gene calls are TRBV6-5 and TRBJ1-6, with no clear D. Germline V CDR1 and CDR2: MNHEY, SVGAGI. This CDR3 has 13 residues. The germline V and J ends were trimmed by 6 bases and 10 bases, with 13 bases remaining between them.

This clone was seen a single time. The J gene is TRBJ1-1, the V gene TRBV10-3; TRBD1 matches 9 bases. This CDR3 comprises 14 residues. Germline assignment: CDR1 ENHRY and CDR2 SYGVKD. Trimming at V came to 5 bases and at J to 1 base, leaving 2 bases not matched to a gene. CDR3 loop: CAISRQGGNTEAFF. Written as DNA, the CDR3 is TGTGCCATCAGTCGACAGGGGGGGAACACTGAAGCTTTCTTT.

This chain links TRBV2 with TRBJ1-6; weak D call: TRBD1 (5 bases). Germline CDR1 reads SNHLY; CDR2 reads FYNNEI. CDR3 size: 16 residues. V shed 7 bases and J shed 6 bases, with 19 bases lying between them. Here the CDR3 DNA reads TGTGCCAGCATATTCAGGGACTCGATGGGTAATTCACCCCTCCACTTT. Its protein is CASIFRDSMGNSPLHF.

The chain couples TRBV27 to TRBJ1-1; D perhaps matches TRBD1 (5 bases). This CDR3 spans 13 amino acids. Germline loops: CDR1 MNHEY, CDR2 SMNVEV (reference sequence). Trimming removed 3 bases at V and 1 base at J, with 6 bases between. CDR3 DNA: TGTGCCAGCAGTTTTAGGGGGAACACTGAAGCTTTCTTT. Translating gives CASSFRGNTEAFF.

The genes are TRBV27 and TRBJ1-4, with D maybe TRBD1 (5 bases). There are 15 residues in the CDR3. V was shortened by 7 bases and J by 5 bases, with 17 bases between the two germline ends. Germline CDR1 is MNHEY and CDR2 is SMNVEV (reference sequence). CDR3 residues: CASKVSGRSNEKLFF. Written as DNA, the CDR3 is TGTGCCAGCAAAGTATCGGGACGGAGCAATGAAAAACTGTTTTTT. The whole variable domain, remainder taken from reference TRBV27 and TRBJ1-4, is EAQVTQNPRYLITVTGKKLTVTCSQNMNHEYMSWYRQDPGLGLRQIYYSMNVEVTDKGDVPEGYKVSRKEKRNFPLILESPSPNQTSLYFCASKVSGRSNEKLFFGSGTQLSVL.

The genes are TRBV19 and TRBJ1-1; D is unclear. Germline assignment: CDR1 LNHDA and CDR2 SQIVND (reference sequence). V was trimmed by 8 bases and J by 2 bases, leaving 9 bases between them. The CDR3 spans 12 residues. In nucleotides, the CDR3 is TGTGCCAGTTGGCAGGCAAACACTGAAGCTTTCTTT. Protein sequence: CASWQANTEAFF.

This chain joins TRBV6-5 and TRBJ2-2, with TRBD2 as a possible D gene (5 bases). This CDR3 spans 14 amino acids. Germline V gives CDR1 MNHEY, CDR2 SVGAGI. V was trimmed by 2 bases and J by 6 bases, leaving 10 bases between them. CDR3 protein: CASSYREWPGELFF. As DNA, the CDR3 is TGTGCCAGCAGTTACAGGGAGTGGCCCGGGGAGCTGTTTTTT.

Details on this clone: An end of the junction differs from the germline gene, which may be a read error. J is TRBJ2-2 and V is TRBV7-3; D gene uncertain. CDR3 length: 14 residues. Per the germline V gene, CDR1 is SGHTA and CDR2 is FQGTGA. The chain's CDR3 is CASSESSNTEELFF. CDR3 nucleotide sequence: TGTGCCAGCAGCGAATCGTCGAACACCGAGGAGCTGTTTTTT.

The chain combines TRBV7-2 with TRBJ2-7, with a tentative D call TRBD2 (6 bases). The CDR3 sequence is 13 residues long. Germline loops: CDR1 SGHTA, CDR2 FQGNSA. Deletions cut 8 bases from V and 1 base from J, with 12 bases between. CDR3 sequence (DNA): TGTGCCAGCGGGCCTAGCGTTTCCTACGAGCAGTACTTC. This translates into CASGPSVSYEQYF.

The chain uses TRBV7-8 and TRBJ1-2, with a weak D call TRBD1 (5 bases). Germline CDR1 SGHVS, CDR2 FQNEAQ. The CDR3 length is 18 residues. Trimming took 2 bases from V and 3 from J, leaving 22 bases between them. The DNA of the CDR3 is TGTGCCAGCAGCTTACGAGGTTGGGGGAGGGATTCCTACTATGGCTACACCTTC. Protein product: CASSLRGWGRDSYYGYTF.

The gene calls are TRBV13 and TRBJ2-2, with no clear D. Germline V gene data show CDR1 as PRHDT and CDR2 as FYEKMQ (reference sequence). Trimming shortened V by 5 bases and J by 0 bases, and 10 bases separated the two germline ends. The CDR3 is made up of 15 amino acids. CDR3 nucleotides: TGTGCCAGCAGCCCCACATACGCGAACACCGGGGAGCTGTTTTTT. It is translated as CASSPTYANTGELFF.

DNA for the CDR3: TGTGCCAGCAATGCGGGGGGAAGCTCCTACAATGAGCAGTTCTTC. Translating gives CASNAGGSSYNEQFF. This chain uses TRBV6-6 with TRBJ2-1; 8 bases are shared with TRBD2. Germline CDR1 and CDR2: MNHNY and SVGAGI (reference sequence). Trimming cost V 7 bases and J 0 bases; bases outside gene matches: 5. The CDR3 spans 15 residues.